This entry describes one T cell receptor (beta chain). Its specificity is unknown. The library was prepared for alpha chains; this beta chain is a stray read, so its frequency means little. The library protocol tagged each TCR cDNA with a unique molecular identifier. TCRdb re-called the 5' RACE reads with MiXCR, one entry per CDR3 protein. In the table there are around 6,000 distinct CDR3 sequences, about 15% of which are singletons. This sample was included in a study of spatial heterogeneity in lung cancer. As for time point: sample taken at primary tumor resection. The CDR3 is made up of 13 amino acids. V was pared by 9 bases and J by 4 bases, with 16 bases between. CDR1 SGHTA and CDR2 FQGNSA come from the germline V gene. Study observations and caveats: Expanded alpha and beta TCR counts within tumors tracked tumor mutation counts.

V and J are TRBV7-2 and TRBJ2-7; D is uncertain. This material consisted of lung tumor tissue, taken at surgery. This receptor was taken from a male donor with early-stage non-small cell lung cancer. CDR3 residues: CASSPDGWYEQYF. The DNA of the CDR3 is TGTGCCAGTAGCCCAGACGGATGGTACGAGCAGTACTTC. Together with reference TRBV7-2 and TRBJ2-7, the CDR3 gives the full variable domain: GAGVSQSPSNKVTEKGKDVELRCDPISGHTALYWYRQSLGQGLEFLIYFQGNSAPDKSGLPSDRFSAERTGGSVSTLTIQRTQQEDSAVYLCASSPDGWYEQYFGPGTRLTVT.